The T cell receptor (beta chain) under discussion was sequenced for a study of T-cell reconstitution after alpha-beta-depleted transplantation in children. The CDR3 totals 15 residues. CDR1 and CDR2 from the germline V gene are SGHTA and FQGNSA. The germline V and J ends were trimmed by 5 bases and 4 bases, with 17 bases remaining between them. This clonotype was seen more than once but under ten times. Library preparation (for TCRbeta) was performed with unique molecular identifiers. MiXCR, applied by TCRdb to the PCR reads, yields one record per CDR3 protein. The sample shows over 300,000 distinct CDR3 sequences, 9% to 12% of them seen only once.

The sequenced sample was PBMCs from the stem cell graft donor, obtained from the stem cell graft. This TCR came from a human donor who donated a stem cell graft to a child with acute lymphoblastic leukemia. The gene calls are TRBV7-2 and TRBJ2-5, with D possibly being TRBD1 or TRBD2 (6 bases each). CDR3 nucleotide sequence: TGTGCCAGCAGCCGTGGGGGGCTAAACGGAGAGACCCAGTACTTC. Its translation: CASSRGGLNGETQYF. Full variable domain (outside the CDR3, taken from reference TRBV7-2 and TRBJ2-5): GAGVSQSPSNKVTEKGKDVELRCDPISGHTALYWYRQSLGQGLEFLIYFQGNSAPDKSGLPSDRFSAERTGGSVSTLTIQRTQQEDSAVYLCASSRGGLNGETQYFGPGTRLLVL.